This T cell receptor (beta chain) was profiled in a study of T cells in Graves' hyperthyroidism and ophthalmopathy. Study details: At initial diagnosis, before any treatment had begun, peripheral blood was obtained.

The V and J ends lost 4 bases and 3 bases respectively, with 7 bases between them. The CDR3 sequence is 12 residues long. Per germline, CDR1 LNHNV and CDR2 YYDKDF (reference sequence). Researchers amplified the TCR beta CDR3 regions from RNA transcripts. TCR CDR3 regions were first amplified by RT-PCR with HTBI primers. TCRdb passed the multiplex PCR reads through MiXCR, listing each CDR3 protein once. The sample consists of roughly 740,000 distinct CDR3 sequences, 16% of them appearing once. The chain employs TRBV15 and TRBJ2-7; tentatively, D is TRBD1 (6 bases). Sequencing was performed on blood. The sequence was obtained from a man younger than 35 with Graves' hyperthyroidism. The CDR3 loop is CATSKQGYEQYF. In DNA, the CDR3 is TGTGCCACCAGCAAACAGGGCTACGAGCAGTACTTC.